The T cell receptor (beta chain) described here comes from a study of blood T cells in healthy people across ages. Alongside a J-beta primer mix, a sample-barcoded 5' primer served in a second PCR lasting roughly 7 to 11 cycles. Using its own MiXCR run on the 5' RACE reads, TCRdb lists one record per CDR3 protein. The repertoire consists of about 830,000 distinct CDR3 sequences, with less than 80% occurring once and the leading ten covering around 30%. Trimming cost V 5 bases and J 4 bases, with 12 bases left between them. CDR3 length: 14 amino acids. This TCR derives from a young man in good health. The chain combines TRBV12-3 or TRBV12-4 with TRBJ1-5; tentatively, D is TRBD1 (5 bases). The sample was blood. The chain's CDR3 is CASSPGLPNQPQHF. DNA of the CDR3: TGTGCCAGCAGTCCGGGACTGCCTAATCAGCCCCAGCATTTT.